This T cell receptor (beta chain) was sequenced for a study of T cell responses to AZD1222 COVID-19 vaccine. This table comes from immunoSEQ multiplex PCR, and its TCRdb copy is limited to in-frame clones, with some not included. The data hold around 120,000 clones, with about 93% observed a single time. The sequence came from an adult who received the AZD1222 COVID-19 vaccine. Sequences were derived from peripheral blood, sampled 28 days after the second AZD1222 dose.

CDR3 loop: CASSLNMGSYEQYF. The CDR3, as DNA: TGTGCCAGCAGCCTTAACATGGGAAGCTACGAGCAGTACTTC. The chain combines TRBV11-2 with TRBJ2-7; no definite D call. The CDR3 has 14 amino acids. Trimming shortened V by 5 bases and J by 3 bases, and 14 bases separated the two germline ends. CDR1 SGHAT and CDR2 FQNNGV come from the germline V gene.